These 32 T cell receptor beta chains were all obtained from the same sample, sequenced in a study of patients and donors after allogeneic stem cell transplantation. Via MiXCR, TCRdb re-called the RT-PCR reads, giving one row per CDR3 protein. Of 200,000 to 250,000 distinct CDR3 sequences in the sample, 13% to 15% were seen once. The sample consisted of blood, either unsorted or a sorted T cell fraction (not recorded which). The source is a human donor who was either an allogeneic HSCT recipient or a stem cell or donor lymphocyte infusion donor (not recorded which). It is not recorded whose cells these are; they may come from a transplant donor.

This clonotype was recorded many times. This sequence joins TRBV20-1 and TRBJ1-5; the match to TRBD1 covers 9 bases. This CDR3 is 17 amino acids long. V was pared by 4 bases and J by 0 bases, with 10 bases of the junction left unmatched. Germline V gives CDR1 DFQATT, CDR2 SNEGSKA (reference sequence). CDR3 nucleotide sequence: TGCAGTGCTACGAGGACAGGGGCTCTTCATAGCAATCAGCCCCAGCATTTT. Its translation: CSATRTGALHSNQPQHF.

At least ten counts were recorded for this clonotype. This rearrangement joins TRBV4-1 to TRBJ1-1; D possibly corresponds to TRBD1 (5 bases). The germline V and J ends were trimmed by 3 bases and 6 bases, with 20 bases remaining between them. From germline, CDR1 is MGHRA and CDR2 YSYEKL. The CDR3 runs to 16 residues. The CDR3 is CASSQAGGNSKAEAFF. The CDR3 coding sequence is TGCGCCAGCAGCCAGGCGGGGGGGAACAGCAAAGCTGAAGCTTTCTTT.

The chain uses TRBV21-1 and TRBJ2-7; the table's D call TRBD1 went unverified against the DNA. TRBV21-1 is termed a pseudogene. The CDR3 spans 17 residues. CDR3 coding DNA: TGTGCCAGCAGCAACCCTTGGGACAGCGGGAGCTCCTACGAGCAGTACTTC. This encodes CASSNPWDSGSSYEQYF.

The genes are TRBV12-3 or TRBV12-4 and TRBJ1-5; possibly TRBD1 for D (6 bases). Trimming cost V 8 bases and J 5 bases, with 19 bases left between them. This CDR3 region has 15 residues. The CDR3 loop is CASSSGGGLDQPQHF. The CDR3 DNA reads TGTGCCAGCTCCTCGGGGGGGGGGCTAGATCAGCCCCAGCATTTT.

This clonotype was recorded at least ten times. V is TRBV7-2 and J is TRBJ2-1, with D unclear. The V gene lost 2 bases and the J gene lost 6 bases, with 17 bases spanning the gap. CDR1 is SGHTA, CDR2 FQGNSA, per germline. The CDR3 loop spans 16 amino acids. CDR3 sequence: CASSLRSNPGANEQFF. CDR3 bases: TGTGCCAGCAGCTTAAGATCTAACCCTGGCGCCAATGAGCAGTTCTTC.

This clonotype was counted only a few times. The CDR3 reads CSAKIGEIGNTIYF. The CDR3 DNA follows: TGCAGTGCTAAGATAGGGGAAATTGGAAACACCATATATTTT. The V call is TRBV20-1, the J call TRBJ1-3; a possible D gene is TRBD1 (5 bases). Trimming removed 4 bases from V and 3 bases from J, with 13 bases in between. CDR3 length: 14 amino acids. From germline, CDR1 is DFQATT and CDR2 SNEGSKA (reference sequence).

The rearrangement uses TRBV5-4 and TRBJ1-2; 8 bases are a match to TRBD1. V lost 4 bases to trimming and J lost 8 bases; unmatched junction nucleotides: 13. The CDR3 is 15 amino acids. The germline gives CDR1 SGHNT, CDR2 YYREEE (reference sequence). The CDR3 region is CASSLGQGASGGYTF. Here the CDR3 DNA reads TGTGCCAGCAGCCTAGGACAGGGAGCATCAGGCGGCTACACCTTC.

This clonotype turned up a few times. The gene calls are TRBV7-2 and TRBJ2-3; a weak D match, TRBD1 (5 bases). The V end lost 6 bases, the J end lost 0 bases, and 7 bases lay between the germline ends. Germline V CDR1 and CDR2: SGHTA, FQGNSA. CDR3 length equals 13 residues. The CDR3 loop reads CASRQGSTDTQYF. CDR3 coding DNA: TGTGCCAGCAGGCAGGGAAGCACAGATACGCAGTATTTT.

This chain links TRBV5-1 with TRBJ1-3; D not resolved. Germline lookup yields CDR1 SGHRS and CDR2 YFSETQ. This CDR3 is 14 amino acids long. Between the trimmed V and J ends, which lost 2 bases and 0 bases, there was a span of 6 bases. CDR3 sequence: CASSFESSGNTIYF. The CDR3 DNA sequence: TGCGCCAGCAGCTTTGAAAGCTCTGGAAACACCATATATTTT.

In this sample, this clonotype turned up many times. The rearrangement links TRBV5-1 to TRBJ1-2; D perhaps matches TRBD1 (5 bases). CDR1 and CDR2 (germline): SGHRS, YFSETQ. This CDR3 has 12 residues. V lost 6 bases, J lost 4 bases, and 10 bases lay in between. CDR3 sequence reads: CASTGDLYGYTF. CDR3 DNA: TGCGCCAGCACCGGGGACCTCTATGGCTACACCTTC.

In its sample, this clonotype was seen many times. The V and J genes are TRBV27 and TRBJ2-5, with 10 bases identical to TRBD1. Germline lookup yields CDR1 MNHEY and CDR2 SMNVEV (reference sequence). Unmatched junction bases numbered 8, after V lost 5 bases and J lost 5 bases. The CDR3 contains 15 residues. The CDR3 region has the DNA TGTGCCAGCAGTCCGGAGACAGGGGGCTTGGAGACCCAGTACTTC. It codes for CASSPETGGLETQYF.

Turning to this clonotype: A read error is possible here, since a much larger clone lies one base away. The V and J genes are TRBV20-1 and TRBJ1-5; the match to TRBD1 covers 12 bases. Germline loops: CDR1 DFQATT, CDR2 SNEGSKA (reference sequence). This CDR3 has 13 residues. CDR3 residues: CNAPGTGGQPQHF. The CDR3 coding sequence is TGCAATGCTCCCGGGACAGGGGGCCAGCCCCAGCATTTT.

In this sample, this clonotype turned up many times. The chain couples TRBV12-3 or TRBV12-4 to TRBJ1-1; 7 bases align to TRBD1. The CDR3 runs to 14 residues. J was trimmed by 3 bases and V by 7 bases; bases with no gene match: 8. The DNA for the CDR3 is TGTGCCAGCACCTCGACAGGGTTCGACACTGAAGCTTTCTTT. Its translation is CASTSTGFDTEAFF.

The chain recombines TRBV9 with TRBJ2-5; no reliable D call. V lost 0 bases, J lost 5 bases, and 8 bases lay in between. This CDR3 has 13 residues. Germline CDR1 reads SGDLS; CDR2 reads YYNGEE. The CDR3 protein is CASSVVMGETQYF. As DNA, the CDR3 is TGTGCCAGCAGCGTAGTGATGGGGGAGACCCAGTACTTC.

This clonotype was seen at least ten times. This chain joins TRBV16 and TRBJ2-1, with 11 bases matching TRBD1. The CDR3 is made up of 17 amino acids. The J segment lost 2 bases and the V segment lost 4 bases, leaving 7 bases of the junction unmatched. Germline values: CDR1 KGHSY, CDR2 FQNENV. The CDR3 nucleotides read TGTGCCAGCAGCCCGCCCCCGGGACAGGGGGCCTACAATGAGCAGTTCTTC. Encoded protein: CASSPPPGQGAYNEQFF.

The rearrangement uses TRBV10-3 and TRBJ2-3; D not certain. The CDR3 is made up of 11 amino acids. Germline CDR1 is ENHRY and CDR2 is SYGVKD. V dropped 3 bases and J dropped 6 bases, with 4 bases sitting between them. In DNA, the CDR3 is TGTGCCATCAGTGACCGGGATACGCAGTATTTT. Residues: CAISDRDTQYF.

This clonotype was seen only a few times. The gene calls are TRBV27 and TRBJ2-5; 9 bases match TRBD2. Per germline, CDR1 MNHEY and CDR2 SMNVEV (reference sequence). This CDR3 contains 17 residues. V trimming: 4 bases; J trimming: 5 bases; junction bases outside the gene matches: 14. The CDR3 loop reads CASSSTFGGGATETQYF. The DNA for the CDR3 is TGTGCCAGCAGTTCTACCTTTGGCGGGGGGGCGACGGAGACCCAGTACTTC.

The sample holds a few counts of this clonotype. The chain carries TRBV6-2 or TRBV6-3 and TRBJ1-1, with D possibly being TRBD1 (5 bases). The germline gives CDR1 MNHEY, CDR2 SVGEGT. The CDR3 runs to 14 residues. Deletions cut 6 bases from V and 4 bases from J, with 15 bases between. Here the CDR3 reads CASSLGGRATEAFF. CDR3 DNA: TGTGCCAGCAGCCTTGGGGGGAGGGCCACTGAAGCTTTCTTT.

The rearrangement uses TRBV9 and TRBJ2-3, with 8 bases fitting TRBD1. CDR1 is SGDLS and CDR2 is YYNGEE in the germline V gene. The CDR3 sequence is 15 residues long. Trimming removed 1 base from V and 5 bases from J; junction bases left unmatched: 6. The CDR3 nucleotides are TGTGCCAGCAGCGTATCTGACAGGGGAGGAGATACGCAGTATTTT. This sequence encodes CASSVSDRGGDTQYF.

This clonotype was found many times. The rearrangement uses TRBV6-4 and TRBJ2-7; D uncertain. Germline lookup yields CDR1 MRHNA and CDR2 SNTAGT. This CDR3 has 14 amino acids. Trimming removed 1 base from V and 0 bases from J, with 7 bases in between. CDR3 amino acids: CASSDWPSSYEQYF. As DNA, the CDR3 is TGTGCCAGCAGTGACTGGCCTAGCTCCTACGAGCAGTACTTC.

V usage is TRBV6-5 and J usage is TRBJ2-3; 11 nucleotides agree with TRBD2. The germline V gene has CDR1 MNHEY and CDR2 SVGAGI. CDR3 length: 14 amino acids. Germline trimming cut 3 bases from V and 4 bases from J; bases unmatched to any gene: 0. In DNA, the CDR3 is TGTGCCAGCAGTTATAGCGGGGGGGCAGATACGCAGTATTTT. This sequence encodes CASSYSGGADTQYF.

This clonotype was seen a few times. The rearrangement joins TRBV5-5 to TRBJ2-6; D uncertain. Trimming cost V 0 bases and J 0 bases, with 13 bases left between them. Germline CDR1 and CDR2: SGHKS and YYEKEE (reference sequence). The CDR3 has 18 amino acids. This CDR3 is CASSLAQVGSSGANVLTF. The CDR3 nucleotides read TGTGCCAGCAGCTTGGCGCAGGTGGGATCCTCTGGGGCCAACGTCCTGACTTTC.

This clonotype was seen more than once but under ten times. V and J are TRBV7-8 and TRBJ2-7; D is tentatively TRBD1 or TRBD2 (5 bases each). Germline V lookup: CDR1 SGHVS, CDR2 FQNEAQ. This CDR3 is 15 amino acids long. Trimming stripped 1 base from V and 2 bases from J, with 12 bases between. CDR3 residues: CASSLVPGAPYEQYF. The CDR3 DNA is TGTGCCAGCAGCTTAGTCCCCGGGGCTCCCTACGAGCAGTACTTC. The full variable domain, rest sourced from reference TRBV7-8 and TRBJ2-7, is GAGVSQSPRYKVAKRGQDVALRCDPISGHVSLFWYQQALGQGPEFLTYFQNEAQLDKSGLPSDRFFAERPEGSVSTLKIQRTQQEDSAVYLCASSLVPGAPYEQYFGPGTRLTVT.

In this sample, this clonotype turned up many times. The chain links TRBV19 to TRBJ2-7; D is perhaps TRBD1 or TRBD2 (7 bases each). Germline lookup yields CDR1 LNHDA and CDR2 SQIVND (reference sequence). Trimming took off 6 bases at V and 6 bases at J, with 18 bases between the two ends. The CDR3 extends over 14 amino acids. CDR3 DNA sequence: TGTGCCAGTAGCCACGCACAGGGGAGGGTCGAGCAGTACTTC. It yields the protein CASSHAQGRVEQYF.

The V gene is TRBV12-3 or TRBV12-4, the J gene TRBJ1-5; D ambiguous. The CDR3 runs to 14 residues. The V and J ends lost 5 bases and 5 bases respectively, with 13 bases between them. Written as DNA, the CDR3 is TGTGCCAGCAGTATCTGGGAGGGAGATCAGCCCCAGCATTTT. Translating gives CASSIWEGDQPQHF.

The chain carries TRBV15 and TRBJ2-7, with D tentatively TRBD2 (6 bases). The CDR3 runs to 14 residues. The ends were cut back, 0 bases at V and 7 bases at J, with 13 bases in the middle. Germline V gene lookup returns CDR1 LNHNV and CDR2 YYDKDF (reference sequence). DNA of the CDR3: TGTGCCACCAGCAGAGATCTGGGGGGAACAGAGCAGTACTTC. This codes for CATSRDLGGTEQYF.

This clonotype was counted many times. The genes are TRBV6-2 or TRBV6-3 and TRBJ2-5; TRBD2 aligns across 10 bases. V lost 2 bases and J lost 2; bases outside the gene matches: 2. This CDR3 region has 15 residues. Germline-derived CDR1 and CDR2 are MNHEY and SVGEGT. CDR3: CASSYGLADQETQYF. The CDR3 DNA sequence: TGTGCCAGCAGTTACGGACTAGCGGATCAAGAGACCCAGTACTTC.

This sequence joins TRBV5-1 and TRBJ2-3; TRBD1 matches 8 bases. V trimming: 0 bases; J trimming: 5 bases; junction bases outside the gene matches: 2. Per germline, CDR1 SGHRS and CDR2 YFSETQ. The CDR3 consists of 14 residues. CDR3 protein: CASSLAGGIDTQYF. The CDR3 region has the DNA TGCGCCAGCAGCTTGGCAGGGGGCATAGATACGCAGTATTTT.

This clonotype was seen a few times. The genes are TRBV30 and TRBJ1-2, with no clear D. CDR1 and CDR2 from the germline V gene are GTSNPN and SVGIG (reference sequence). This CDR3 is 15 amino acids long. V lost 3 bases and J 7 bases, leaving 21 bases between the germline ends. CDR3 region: CAWRSEWTDYGGYTF. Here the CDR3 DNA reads TGTGCCTGGAGGAGCGAGTGGACGGATTATGGTGGCTACACCTTC.

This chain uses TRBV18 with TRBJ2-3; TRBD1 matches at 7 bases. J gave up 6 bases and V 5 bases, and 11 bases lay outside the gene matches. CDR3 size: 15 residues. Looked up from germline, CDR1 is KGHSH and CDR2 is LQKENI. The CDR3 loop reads CASSDRDSKSDTQYF. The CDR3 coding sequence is TGTGCCAGCTCAGACCGGGACAGTAAGTCGGATACGCAGTATTTT.

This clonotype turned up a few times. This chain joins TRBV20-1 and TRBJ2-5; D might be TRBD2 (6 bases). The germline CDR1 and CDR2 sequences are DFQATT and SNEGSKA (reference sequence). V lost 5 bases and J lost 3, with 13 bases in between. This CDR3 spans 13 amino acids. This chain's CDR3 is CSACPGGEETQYF. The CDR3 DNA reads TGCAGTGCTTGCCCCGGGGGTGAAGAGACCCAGTACTTC.

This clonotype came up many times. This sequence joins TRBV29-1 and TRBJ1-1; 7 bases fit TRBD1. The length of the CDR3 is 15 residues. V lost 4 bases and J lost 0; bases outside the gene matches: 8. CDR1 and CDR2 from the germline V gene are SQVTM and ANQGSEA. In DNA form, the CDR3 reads TGCAGCGTTGTGGTGGGACAGCTCATGAACACTGAAGCTTTCTTT. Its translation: CSVVVGQLMNTEAFF.